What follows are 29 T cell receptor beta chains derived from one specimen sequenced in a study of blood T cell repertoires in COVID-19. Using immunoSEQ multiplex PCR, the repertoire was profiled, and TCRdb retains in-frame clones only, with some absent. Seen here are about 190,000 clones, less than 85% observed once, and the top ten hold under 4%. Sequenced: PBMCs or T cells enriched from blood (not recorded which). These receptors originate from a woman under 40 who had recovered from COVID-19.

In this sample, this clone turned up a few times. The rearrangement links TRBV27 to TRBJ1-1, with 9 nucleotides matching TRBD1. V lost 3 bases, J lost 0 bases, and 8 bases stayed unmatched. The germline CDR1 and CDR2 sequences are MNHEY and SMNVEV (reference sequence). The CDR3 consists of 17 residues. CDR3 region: CASSFPGQGWLNTEAFF. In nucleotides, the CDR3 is TGTGCCAGCAGTTTCCCCGGACAGGGGTGGTTGAACACTGAAGCTTTCTTT.

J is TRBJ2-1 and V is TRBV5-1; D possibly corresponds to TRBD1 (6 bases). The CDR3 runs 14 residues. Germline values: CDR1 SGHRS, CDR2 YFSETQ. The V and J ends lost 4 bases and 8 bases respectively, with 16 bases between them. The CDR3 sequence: CASSRGGSVDEQFF. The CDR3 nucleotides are TGCGCCAGCAGCCGAGGGGGATCGGTGGATGAGCAGTTCTTC.

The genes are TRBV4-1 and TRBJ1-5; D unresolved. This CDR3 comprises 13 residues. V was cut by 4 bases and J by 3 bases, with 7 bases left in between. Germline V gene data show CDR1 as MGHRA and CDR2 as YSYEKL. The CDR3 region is CASSLRINQPQHF. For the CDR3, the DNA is TGCGCCAGCAGCCTCAGAATCAATCAGCCCCAGCATTTT.

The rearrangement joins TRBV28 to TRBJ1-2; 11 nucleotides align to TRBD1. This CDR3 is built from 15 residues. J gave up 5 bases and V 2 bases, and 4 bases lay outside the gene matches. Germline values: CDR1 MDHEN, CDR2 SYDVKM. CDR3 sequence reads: CASSLGTGGRYGYTF. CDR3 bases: TGTGCCAGCAGTTTAGGGACAGGGGGACGTTATGGCTACACCTTC.

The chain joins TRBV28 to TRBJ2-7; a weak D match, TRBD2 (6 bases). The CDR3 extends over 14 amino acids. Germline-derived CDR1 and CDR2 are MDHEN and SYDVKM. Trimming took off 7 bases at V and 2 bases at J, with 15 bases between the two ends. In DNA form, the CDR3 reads TGTGCCAGCAAGGGCGCCGGGGGTACCTACGAGCAGTACTTC. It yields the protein CASKGAGGTYEQYF.

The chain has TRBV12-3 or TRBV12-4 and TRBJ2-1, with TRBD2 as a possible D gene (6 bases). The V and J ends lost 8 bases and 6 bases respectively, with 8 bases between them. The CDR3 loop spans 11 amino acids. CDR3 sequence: CASWGVNEQFF. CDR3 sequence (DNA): TGTGCCAGCTGGGGGGTCAATGAGCAGTTCTTC.

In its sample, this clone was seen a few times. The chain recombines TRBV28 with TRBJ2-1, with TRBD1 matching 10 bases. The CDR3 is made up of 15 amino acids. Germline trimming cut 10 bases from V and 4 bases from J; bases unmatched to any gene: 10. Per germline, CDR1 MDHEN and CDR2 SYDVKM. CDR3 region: CATFSRGQGYNEQFF. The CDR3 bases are TGTGCCACCTTCTCCCGGGGACAGGGGTACAATGAGCAGTTCTTC.

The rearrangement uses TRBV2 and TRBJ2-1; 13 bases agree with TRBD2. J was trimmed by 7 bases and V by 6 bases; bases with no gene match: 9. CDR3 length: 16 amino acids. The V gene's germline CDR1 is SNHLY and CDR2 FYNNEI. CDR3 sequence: CASRTSGGAGANEQFF. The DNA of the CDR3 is TGTGCCAGCAGAACTAGCGGGGGGGCCGGAGCAAATGAGCAGTTCTTC.

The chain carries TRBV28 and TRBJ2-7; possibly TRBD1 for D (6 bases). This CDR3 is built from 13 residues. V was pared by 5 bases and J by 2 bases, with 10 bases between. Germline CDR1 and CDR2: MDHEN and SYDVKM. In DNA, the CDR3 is TGTGCCAGCAGTCCCGGGACACCCTACGAGCAGTACTTC. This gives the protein CASSPGTPYEQYF.

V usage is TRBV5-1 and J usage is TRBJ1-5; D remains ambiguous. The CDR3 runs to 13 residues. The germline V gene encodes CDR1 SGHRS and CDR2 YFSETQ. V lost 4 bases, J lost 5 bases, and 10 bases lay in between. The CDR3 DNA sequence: TGCGCCAGCAGCCCGTCGGTCGATCAGCCCCAGCATTTT. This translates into CASSPSVDQPQHF. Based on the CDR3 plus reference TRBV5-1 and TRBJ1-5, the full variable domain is KAGVTQTPRYLIKTRGQQVTLSCSPISGHRSVSWYQQTPGQGLQFLFEYFSETQRNKGNFPGRFSGRQFSNSRSEMNVSTLELGDSALYLCASSPSVDQPQHFGDGTRLSIL.

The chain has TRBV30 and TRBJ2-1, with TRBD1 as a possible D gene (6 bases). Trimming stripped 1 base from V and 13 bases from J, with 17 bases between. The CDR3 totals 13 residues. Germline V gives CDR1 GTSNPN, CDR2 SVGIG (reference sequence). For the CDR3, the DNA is TGTGCCTGGAGTGAAGCAGGGGTCAACCTCCAGTTCTTC. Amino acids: CAWSEAGVNLQFF.

In nucleotides, the CDR3 is TGTGCCAGTAGTGCCCGGGACAGGCCGTATGGCTACACCTTC. Its translation: CASSARDRPYGYTF. The chain employs TRBV19 and TRBJ1-2; 8 nucleotides match TRBD1. Germline assignment: CDR1 LNHDA and CDR2 SQIVND (reference sequence). The CDR3 length is 14 residues. V was clipped by 5 bases and J by 5 bases; unmatched bases: 7.

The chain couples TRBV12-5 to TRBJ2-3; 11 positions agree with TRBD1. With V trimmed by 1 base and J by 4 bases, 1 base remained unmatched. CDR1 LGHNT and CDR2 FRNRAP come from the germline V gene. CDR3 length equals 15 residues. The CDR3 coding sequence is TGTGCTAGTGGTTTGGGGACAGGGGGCGCAGATACGCAGTATTTT. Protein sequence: CASGLGTGGADTQYF. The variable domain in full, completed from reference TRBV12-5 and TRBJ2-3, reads DARVTQTPRHKVTEMGQEVTMRCQPILGHNTVFWYRQTMMQGLELLAYFRNRAPLDDSGMPKDRFSAEMPDATLATLKIQPSEPRDSAVYFCASGLGTGGADTQYFGPGTRLTVL.

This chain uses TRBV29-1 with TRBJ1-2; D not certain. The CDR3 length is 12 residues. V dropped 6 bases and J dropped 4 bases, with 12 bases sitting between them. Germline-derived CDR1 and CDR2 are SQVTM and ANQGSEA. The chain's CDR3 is CSVPDTFYGYTF. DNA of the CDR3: TGCAGCGTCCCCGACACTTTCTATGGCTACACCTTC.

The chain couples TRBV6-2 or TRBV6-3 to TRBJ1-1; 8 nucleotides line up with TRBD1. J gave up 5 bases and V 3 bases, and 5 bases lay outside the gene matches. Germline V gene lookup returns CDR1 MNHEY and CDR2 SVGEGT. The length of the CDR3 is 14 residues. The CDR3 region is CASSYTGGGTEAFF. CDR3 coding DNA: TGTGCCAGCAGTTATACAGGGGGTGGAACTGAAGCTTTCTTT.

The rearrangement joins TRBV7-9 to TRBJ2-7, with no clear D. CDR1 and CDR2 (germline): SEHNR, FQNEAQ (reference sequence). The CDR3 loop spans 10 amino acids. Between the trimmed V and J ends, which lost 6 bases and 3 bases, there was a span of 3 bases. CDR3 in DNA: TGTGCCAGCAGTAACTACGAGCAGTACTTC. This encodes CASSNYEQYF.

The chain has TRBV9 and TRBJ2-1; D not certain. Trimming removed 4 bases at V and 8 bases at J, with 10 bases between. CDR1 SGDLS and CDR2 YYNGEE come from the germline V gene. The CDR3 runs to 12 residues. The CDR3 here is CASSLHPDEQFF. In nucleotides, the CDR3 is TGTGCCAGCAGCTTACATCCCGATGAGCAGTTCTTC.

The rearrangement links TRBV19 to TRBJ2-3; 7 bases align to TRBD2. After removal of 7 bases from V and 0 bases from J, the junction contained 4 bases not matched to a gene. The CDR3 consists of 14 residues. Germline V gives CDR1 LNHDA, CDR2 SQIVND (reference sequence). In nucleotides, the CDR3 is TGTGCCAGTAATCGAGCGGGGAGCACAGATACGCAGTATTTT. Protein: CASNRAGSTDTQYF.

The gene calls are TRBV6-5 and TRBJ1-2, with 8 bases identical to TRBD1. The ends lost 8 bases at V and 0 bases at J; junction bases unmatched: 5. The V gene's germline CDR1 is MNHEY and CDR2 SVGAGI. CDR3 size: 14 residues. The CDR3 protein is CASGGTGANYGYTF. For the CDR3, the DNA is TGTGCCAGCGGGGGGACAGGTGCTAACTATGGCTACACCTTC.

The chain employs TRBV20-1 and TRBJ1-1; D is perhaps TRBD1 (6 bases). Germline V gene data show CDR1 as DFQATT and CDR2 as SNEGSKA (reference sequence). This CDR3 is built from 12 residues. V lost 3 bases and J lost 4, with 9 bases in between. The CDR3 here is CSASEQGTEAFF. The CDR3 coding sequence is TGCAGTGCTAGTGAACAGGGCACTGAAGCTTTCTTT.

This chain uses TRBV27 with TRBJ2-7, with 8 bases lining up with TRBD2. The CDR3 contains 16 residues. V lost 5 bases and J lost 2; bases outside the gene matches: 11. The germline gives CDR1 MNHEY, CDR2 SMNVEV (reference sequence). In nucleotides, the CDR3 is TGTGCCAGCAGTCGGAGCGGGAGAAGTGGGACCTACGAGCAGTACTTC. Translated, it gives CASSRSGRSGTYEQYF.

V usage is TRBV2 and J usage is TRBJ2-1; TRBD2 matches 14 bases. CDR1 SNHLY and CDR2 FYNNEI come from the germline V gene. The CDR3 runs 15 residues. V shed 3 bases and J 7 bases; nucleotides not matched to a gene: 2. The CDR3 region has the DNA TGTGCCAGCAGTGAGGGACTAGCGGGGGTAAATGAGCAGTTCTTC. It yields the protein CASSEGLAGVNEQFF.

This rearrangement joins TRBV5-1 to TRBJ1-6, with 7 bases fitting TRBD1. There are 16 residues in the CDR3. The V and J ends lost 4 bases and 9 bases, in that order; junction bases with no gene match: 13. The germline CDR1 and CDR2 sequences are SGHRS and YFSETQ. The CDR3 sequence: CASSPDRPGRGSPLHF. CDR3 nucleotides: TGCGCCAGCAGCCCGGACAGGCCCGGCCGGGGTTCACCCCTCCACTTT.

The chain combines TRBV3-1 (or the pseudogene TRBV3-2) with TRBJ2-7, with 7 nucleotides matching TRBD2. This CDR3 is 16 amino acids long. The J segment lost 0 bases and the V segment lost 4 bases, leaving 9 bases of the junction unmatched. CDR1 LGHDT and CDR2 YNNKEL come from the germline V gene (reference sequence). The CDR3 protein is CASSPSMWGGSYEQYF. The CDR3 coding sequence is TGTGCCAGCAGCCCCAGTATGTGGGGGGGCTCCTACGAGCAGTACTTC.

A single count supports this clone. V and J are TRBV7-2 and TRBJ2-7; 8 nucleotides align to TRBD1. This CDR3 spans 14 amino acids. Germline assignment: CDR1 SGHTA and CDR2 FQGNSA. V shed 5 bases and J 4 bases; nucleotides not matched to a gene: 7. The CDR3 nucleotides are TGTGCCAGCAGCAACAGGGGGAGTAGGTACGAGCAGTACTTC. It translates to CASSNRGSRYEQYF.

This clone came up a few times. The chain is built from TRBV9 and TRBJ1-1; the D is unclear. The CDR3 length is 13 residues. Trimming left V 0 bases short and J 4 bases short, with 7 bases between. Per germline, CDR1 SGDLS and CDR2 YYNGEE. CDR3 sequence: CASSVARFTEAFF. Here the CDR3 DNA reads TGTGCCAGCAGCGTAGCTCGGTTCACTGAAGCTTTCTTT.

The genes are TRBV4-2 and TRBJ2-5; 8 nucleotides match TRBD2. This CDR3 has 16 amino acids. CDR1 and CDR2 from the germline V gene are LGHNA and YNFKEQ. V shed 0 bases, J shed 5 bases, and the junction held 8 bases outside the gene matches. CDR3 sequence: CASSQDIAGTMETQYF. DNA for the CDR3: TGTGCCAGCAGCCAAGATATAGCGGGAACAATGGAGACCCAGTACTTC.

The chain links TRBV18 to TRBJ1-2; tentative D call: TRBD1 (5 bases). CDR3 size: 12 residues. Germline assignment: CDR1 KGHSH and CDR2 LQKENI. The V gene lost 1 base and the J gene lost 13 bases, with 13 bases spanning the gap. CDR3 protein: CASSPLEGVSTF. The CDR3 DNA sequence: TGTGCCAGCTCACCACTCGAAGGGGTCAGCACCTTC. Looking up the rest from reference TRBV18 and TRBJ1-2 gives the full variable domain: NAGVMQNPRHLVRRRGQEARLRCSPMKGHSHVYWYRQLPEEGLKFMVYLQKENIIDESGMPKERFSAEFPKEGPSILRIQQVVRGDSAAYFCASSPLEGVSTFGSGTRLTVV.

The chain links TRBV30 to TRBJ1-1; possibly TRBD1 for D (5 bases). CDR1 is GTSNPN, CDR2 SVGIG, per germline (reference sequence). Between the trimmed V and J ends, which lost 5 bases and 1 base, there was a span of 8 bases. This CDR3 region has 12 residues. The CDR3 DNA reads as TGTGCCTGGGGACAATCGAACACTGAAGCTTTCTTT. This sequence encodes CAWGQSNTEAFF.